This T cell receptor beta chain was observed in a study of vaccination and CD4 T cells after COVID-19. Points on this clonotype: As yet, its antigen is unknown.

Oncomine TCR Beta short-read sequencing was applied to DNA from cultured CD4+ T cells. Genomic DNA was isolated from cultured CD4+ T cells. One entry per CDR3 protein, called by TCRdb with MiXCR from the PCR reads. Of tens of thousands of distinct CDR3 sequences in the sample, roughly two fifths were seen once. Time point of the sample: late sampling 161 to 241 days after vaccination in a few convalescent patients. Treatment in this sample: approximately 9-day PBMC culture with coronavirus spike peptide pools or control peptides (ViraFEST assay). Before Alpha, Beta and Delta appeared in the US, convalescents tested positive (March–December 2020). Cultures of PBMCs, two million per well, were set up with roughly 9.5 IU/ml IL-2 and roughly 10 ug/ml peptide pools. Negative selection separated CD4+ T cells from approximately 11-day cultures. Source: CD4+ T cells from blood, cultured in vitro, taken about 7 months after SARS-CoV-2 vaccination. This clonotype originated in a human donor who had recovered from COVID-19.

Written as DNA, the CDR3 is TGTGCCACCAGTGATCGGGTCGGCGGGGGATACAATGAGCAGTTCTTC. Its translation is CATSDRVGGGYNEQFF. J is TRBJ2-1 and V is TRBV24-1, with 7 nucleotides matching TRBD2. CDR3 size: 16 residues. Trimming at V came to 3 bases and at J to 4 bases, leaving 8 bases not matched to a gene. Germline V CDR1 and CDR2: KGHDR, SFDVKD.